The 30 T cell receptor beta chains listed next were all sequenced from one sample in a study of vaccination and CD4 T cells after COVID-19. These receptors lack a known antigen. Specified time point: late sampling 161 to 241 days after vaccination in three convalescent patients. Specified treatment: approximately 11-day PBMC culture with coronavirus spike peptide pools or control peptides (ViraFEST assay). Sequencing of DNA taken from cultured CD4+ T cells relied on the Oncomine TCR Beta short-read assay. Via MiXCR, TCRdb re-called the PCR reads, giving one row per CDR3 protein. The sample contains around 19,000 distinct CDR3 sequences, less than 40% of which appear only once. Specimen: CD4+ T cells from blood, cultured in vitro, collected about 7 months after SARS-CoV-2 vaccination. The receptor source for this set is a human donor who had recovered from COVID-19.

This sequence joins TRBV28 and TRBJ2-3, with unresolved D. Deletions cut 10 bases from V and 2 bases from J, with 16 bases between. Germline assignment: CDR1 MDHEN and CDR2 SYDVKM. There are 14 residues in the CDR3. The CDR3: CATEVGLTTDTQYF. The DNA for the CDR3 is TGTGCCACCGAGGTTGGATTGACCACAGATACGCAGTATTTT. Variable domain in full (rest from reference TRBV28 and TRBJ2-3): DVKVTQSSRYLVKRTGEKVFLECVQDMDHENMFWYRQDPGLGLRLIYFSYDVKMKEKGDIPEGYSVSREKKERFSLILESASTNQTSMYLCATEVGLTTDTQYFGPGTRLTVL.

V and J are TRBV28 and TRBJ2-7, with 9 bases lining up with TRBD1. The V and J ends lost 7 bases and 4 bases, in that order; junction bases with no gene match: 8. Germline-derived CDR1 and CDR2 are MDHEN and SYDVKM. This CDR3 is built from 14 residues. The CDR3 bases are TGTGCCAGCACCTCCGGGACAGGGATGTACGAGCAGTACTTC. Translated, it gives CASTSGTGMYEQYF.

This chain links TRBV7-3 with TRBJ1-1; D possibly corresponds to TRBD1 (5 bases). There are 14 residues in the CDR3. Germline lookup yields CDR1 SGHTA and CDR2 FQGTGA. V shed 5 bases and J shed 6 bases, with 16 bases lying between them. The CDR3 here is CASSHDGAGPEAFF. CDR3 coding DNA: TGTGCCAGCAGCCACGATGGGGCCGGGCCTGAAGCTTTCTTT.

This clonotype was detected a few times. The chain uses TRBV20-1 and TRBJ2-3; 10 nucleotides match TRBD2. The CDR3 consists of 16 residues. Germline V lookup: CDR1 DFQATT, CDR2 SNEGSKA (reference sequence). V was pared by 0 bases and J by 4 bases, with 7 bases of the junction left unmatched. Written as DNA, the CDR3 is TGCAGTGCTAGAGATACGGCTAGCGGGAGCCCAGATACGCAGTATTTT. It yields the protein CSARDTASGSPDTQYF.

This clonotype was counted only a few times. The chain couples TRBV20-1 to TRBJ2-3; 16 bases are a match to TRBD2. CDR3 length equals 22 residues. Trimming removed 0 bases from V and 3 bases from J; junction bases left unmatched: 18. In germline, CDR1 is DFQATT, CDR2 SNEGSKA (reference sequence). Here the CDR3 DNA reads TGCAGTGCTAGAGAGCCCCCAAGGGTCGGGACTAGCGGGAGGGTGATGACAGATACGCAGTATTTT. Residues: CSAREPPRVGTSGRVMTDTQYF.

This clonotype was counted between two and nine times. In nucleotides, the CDR3 is TGTGCCAGCAGCTCACCCGGGACTGCCTACAGGGAGCAGTTCTTC. Translating it yields CASSSPGTAYREQFF. The V gene is TRBV7-2, the J gene TRBJ2-1, with D perhaps matching TRBD2 (6 bases). The germline V gene has CDR1 SGHTA and CDR2 FQGNSA. V lost 4 bases, J lost 10 bases, and 20 bases lay in between. CDR3 length: 15 residues.

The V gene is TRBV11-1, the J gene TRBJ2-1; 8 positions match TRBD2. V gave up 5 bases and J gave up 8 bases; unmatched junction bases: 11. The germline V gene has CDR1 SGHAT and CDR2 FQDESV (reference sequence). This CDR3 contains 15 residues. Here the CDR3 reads CASSLQREFRDEQFF. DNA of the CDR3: TGTGCCAGCAGCCTACAGCGGGAGTTCCGCGATGAGCAGTTCTTC. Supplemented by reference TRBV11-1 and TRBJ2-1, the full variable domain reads EAEVAQSPRYKITEKSQAVAFWCDPISGHATLYWYRQILGQGPELLVQFQDESVVDDSQLPKDRFSAERLKGVDSTLKIQPAELGDSAMYLCASSLQREFRDEQFFGPGTRLTVL.

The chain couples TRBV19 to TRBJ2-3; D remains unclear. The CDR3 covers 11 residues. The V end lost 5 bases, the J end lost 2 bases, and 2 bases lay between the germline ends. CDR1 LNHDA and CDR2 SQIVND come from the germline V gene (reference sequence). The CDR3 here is CASSHTDTQYF. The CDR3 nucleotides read TGTGCCAGTAGTCACACAGATACGCAGTATTTT.

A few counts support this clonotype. CDR3 region: CASSLNSGSSTGELFF. For the CDR3, the DNA is TGTGCCAGCAGCTTAAATAGCGGGAGTAGCACCGGGGAGCTGTTTTTT. This chain joins TRBV7-6 and TRBJ2-2, with 9 bases fitting TRBD2. This CDR3 comprises 16 residues. After removal of 2 bases from V and 4 bases from J, the junction contained 5 bases not matched to a gene. Germline V lookup: CDR1 SGHVS, CDR2 FNYEAQ.

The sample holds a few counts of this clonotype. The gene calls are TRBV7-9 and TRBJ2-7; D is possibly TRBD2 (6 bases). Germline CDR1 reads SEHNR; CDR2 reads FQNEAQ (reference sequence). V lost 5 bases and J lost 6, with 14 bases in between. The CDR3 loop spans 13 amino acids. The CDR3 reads CASSPLGGSEQYF. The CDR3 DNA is TGTGCCAGCAGCCCTCTGGGGGGTTCCGAGCAGTACTTC.

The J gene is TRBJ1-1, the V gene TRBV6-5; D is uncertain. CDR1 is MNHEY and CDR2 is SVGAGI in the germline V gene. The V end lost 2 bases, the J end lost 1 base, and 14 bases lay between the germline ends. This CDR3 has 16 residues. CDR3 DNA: TGTGCCAGCAGTTACGGTTTCGGGGAGAGGAACACTGAAGCTTTCTTT. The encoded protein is CASSYGFGERNTEAFF.

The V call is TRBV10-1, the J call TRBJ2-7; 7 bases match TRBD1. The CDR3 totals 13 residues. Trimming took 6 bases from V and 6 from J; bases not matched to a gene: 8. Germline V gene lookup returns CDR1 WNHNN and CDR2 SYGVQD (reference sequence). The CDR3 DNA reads TGCGCCAGCAGCCTCGACAGGGTAGGCGAGCAGTACTTC. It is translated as CASSLDRVGEQYF.

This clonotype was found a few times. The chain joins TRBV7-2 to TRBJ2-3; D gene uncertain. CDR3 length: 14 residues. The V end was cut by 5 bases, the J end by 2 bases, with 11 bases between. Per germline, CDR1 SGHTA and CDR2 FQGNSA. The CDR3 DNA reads TGTGCCAGCAGCCCGGTGAGGCACACAGATACGCAGTATTTT. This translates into CASSPVRHTDTQYF.

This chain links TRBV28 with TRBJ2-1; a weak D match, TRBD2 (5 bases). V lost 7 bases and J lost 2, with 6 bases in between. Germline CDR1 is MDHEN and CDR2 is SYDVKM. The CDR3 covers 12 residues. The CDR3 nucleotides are TGTGCCAGCACCGGGGCCTACAATGAGCAGTTCTTC. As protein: CASTGAYNEQFF.

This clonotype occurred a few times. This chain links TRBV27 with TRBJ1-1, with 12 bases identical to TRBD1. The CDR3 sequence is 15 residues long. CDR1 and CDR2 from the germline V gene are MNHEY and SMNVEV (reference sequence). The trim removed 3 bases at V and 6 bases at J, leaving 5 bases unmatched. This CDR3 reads CASSFWDRGPSEAFF. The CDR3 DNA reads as TGTGCCAGCAGTTTTTGGGACAGGGGGCCTTCTGAAGCTTTCTTT.

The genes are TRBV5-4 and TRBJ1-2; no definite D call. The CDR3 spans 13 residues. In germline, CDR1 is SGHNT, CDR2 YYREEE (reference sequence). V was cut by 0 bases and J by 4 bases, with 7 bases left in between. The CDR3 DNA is TGTGCCAGCAGCTTGGGCCTGAGCTATGGCTACACCTTC. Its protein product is CASSLGLSYGYTF.

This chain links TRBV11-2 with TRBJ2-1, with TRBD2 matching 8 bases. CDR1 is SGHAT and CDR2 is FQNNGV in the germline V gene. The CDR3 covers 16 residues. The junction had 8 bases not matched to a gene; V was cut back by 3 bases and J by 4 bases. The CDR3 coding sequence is TGTGCCAGCAGCTTTACGGCGGGAGGTCAGTACAATGAGCAGTTCTTC. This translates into CASSFTAGGQYNEQFF.

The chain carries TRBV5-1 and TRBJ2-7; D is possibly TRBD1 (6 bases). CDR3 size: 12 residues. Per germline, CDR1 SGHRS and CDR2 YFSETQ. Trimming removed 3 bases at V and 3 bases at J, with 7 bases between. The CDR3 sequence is CASSSTGYEQYF. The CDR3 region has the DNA TGCGCCAGCAGCTCGACAGGCTACGAGCAGTACTTC.

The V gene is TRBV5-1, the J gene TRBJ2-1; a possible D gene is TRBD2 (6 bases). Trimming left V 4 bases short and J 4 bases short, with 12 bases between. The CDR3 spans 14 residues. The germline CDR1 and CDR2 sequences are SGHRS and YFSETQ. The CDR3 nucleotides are TGCGCCAGCAGCGCTGCGGGAAGTTACAATGAGCAGTTCTTC. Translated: CASSAAGSYNEQFF.

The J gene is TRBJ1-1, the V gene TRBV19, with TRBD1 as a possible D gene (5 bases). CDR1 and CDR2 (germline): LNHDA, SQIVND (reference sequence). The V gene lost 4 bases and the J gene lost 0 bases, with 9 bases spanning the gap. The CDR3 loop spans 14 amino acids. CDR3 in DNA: TGTGCCAGTAGTAAGAGACAGTTGAACACTGAAGCTTTCTTT. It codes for CASSKRQLNTEAFF.

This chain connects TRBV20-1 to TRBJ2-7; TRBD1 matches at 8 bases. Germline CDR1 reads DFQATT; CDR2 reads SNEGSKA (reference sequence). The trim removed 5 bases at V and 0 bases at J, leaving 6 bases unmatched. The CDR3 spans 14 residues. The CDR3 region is CSAASGTGSYEQYF. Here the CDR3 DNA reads TGCAGTGCTGCATCCGGGACAGGCTCCTACGAGCAGTACTTC.

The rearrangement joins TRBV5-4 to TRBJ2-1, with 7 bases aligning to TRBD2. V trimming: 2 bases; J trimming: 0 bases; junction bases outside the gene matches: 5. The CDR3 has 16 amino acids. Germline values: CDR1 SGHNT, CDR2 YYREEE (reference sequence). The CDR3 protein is CASSLSGKDSYNEQFF. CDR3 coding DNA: TGTGCCAGCAGCTTAAGCGGGAAGGACTCCTACAATGAGCAGTTCTTC.

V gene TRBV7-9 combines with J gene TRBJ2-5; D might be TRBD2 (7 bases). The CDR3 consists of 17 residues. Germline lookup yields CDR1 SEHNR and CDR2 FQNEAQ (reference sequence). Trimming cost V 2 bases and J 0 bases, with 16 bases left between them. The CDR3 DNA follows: TGTGCCAGCAGCTTAAGGGGGGGGGCCCTCTACCAAGAGACCCAGTACTTC. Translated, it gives CASSLRGGALYQETQYF.

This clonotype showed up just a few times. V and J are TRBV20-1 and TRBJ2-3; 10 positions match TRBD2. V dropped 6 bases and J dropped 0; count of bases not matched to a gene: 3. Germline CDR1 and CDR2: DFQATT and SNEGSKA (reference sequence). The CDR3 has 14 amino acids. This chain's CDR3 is CSAVSGRSTDTQYF. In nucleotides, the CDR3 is TGCAGTGCGGTTAGCGGGAGGAGCACAGATACGCAGTATTTT.

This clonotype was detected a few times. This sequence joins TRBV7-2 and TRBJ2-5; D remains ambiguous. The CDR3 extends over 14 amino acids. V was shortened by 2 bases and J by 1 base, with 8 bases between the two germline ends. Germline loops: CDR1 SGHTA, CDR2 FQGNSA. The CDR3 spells CASSLSRGQETQYF. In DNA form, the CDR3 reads TGTGCCAGCAGCTTATCTCGCGGCCAAGAGACCCAGTACTTC.

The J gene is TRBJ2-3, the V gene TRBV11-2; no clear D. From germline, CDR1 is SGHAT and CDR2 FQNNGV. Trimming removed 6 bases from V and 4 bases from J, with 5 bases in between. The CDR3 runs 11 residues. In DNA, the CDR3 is TGTGCCAGCAGGTTCTCAGATACGCAGTATTTT. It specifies CASRFSDTQYF.

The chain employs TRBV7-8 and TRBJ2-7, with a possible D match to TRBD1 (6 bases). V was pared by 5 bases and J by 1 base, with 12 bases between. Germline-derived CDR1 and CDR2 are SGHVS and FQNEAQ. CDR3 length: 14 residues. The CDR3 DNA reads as TGTGCCAGCAGCGCGACAACAGGGTCCTACGAGCAGTACTTC. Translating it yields CASSATTGSYEQYF.

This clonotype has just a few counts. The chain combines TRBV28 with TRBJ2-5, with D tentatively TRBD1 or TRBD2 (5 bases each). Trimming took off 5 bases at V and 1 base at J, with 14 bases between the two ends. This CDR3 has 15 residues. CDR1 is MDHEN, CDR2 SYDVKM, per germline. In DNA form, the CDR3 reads TGTGCCAGCAGTACCCCGGGACGCCTCCAAGAGACCCAGTACTTC. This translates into CASSTPGRLQETQYF.

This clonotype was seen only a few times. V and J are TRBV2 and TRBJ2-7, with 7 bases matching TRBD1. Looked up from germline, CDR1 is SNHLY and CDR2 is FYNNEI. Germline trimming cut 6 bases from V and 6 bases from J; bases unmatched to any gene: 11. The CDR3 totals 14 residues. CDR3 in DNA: TGTGCCAGCAGCCCCCCGGACAGGTCGCGCGAGCAGTACTTC. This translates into CASSPPDRSREQYF.

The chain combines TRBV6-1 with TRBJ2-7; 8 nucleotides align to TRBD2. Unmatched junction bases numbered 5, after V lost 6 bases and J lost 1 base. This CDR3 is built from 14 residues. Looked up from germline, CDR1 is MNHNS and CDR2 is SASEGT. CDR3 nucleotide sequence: TGTGCCAGCAGGAAAGCGGGAGCTTCCTACGAGCAGTACTTC. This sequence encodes CASRKAGASYEQYF.